The 5 T cell receptor beta chains presented below share a single source sample, sequenced in a study of response to subunit inactivated influenza vaccine. TCRdb reprocessed the RT-PCR reads via MiXCR and lists one record per CDR3 protein. This table holds 300,000 to 350,000 distinct CDR3 sequences, about 20% found once. The specimen was PBMCs from blood, collected approximately 20 months after vaccination. The receptors stem from a man aged 50-75 years who received an inactivated influenza vaccine.

The J gene is TRBJ1-1, the V gene TRBV20-1, with D maybe TRBD1 (5 bases). The CDR3 has 12 amino acids. The germline CDR1 and CDR2 sequences are DFQATT and SNEGSKA (reference sequence). Trimming cost V 5 bases and J 1 base, with 8 bases left between them. The CDR3 nucleotides are TGCAGTGCTCGGGACTGGAACACTGAAGCTTTCTTT. It specifies CSARDWNTEAFF.

This clonotype was counted a few times. The chain carries TRBV3-1 and TRBJ1-2, with 12 bases matching TRBD1. V trimming: 5 bases; J trimming: 12 bases; junction bases outside the gene matches: 7. The CDR3 spans 13 residues. Germline loops: CDR1 LGHDT, CDR2 YNNKEL (reference sequence). Here the CDR3 DNA reads TGTGCCAGCAGCTCTCTGGGACAGGGGGCCCACACCTTC. Its protein product is CASSSLGQGAHTF.

The chain employs TRBV6-5 and TRBJ2-2; D may be TRBD1 or TRBD2 (5 bases each). The CDR3 totals 14 residues. Germline lookup yields CDR1 MNHEY and CDR2 SVGAGI. V lost 2 bases and J 6 bases, leaving 10 bases between the germline ends. The CDR3 bases are TGTGCCAGCAGTTACCGGGGCGTCTCCGGGGAGCTGTTTTTT. Translating it yields CASSYRGVSGELFF.

The rearrangement uses TRBV20-1 and TRBJ2-7; unclear D gene. Deletions cut 0 bases from V and 5 bases from J, with 14 bases between. The CDR3 has 14 amino acids. CDR1 is DFQATT and CDR2 is SNEGSKA in the germline V gene (reference sequence). The CDR3 loop is CSAREIVNGHEQYF. The CDR3 DNA is TGCAGTGCTAGAGAAATTGTGAACGGGCACGAGCAGTACTTC.

This clonotype was counted only a few times. V gene TRBV2 combines with J gene TRBJ1-2, with D possibly being TRBD1 (5 bases). The CDR3 contains 14 residues. Germline V gene lookup returns CDR1 SNHLY and CDR2 FYNNEI. V was trimmed by 7 bases and J by 2 bases, leaving 14 bases between them. This CDR3 is CASTPGRRNYGYTF. The DNA of the CDR3 is TGTGCCAGCACTCCGGGACGCCGAAACTATGGCTACACCTTC.